This entry features one TCR beta chain sequence. The germline CDR1 and CDR2 sequences are SGHRS and YFSETQ. The CDR3 is made up of 14 amino acids. Between the trimmed V and J ends, which lost 0 bases and 3 bases, there was a span of 10 bases. Some clones are missing from TCRdb's copy, which holds only in-frame ones; the method was immunoSEQ multiplex PCR. The repertoire has about 88,000 clones, 90% of them found once; the top ten carry 1.7%. The sample comes from a study of blood T cell repertoires in COVID-19. Source material: peripheral blood. This receptor was identified in a man aged 55-75 years with acute or convalescent COVID-19. The V call is TRBV5-1, the J call TRBJ2-7; maybe TRBD1 (6 bases). CDR3 residues: CASSLGQGLYEQYF. The CDR3 DNA reads as TGCGCCAGCAGCTTGGGGCAGGGGCTCTACGAGCAGTACTTC.